A single TCR beta chain is shown here with its context. Its antigen remains unknown. The sample comes from a study of cytomegalovirus exposure and HLA in healthy donors. Study-wide points: The study flagged approximately 180 TCR beta chains as cytomegalovirus-associated.

Clones were sequenced by immunoSEQ multiplex PCR, and TCRdb holds only the in-frame ones, with some missing. The sample lists approximately 60,000 clones, approximately 92% occurring once. From germline, CDR1 is LNHDA and CDR2 SQIVND (reference sequence). The CDR3 loop spans 15 amino acids. Trimming removed 1 base at V and 4 bases at J, with 12 bases between. This chain links TRBV19 with TRBJ2-3; D perhaps matches TRBD2 (7 bases). The sequenced sample consisted of PBMCs. The sequence was collected from a man aged 18-30 years in good health and CMV-seronegative. The CDR3 sequence is CASSIGRGRADTQYF. CDR3 coding DNA: TGTGCCAGTAGTATAGGGAGGGGGAGGGCAGATACGCAGTATTTT.